One sample yielded the 32 T cell receptor beta chains listed below, sequenced in a study of CD8 T cells in Susac syndrome. The authors reverse transcribed about 0.5 to 1 ug RNA with random hexamers. TCRdb recomputed calls from the immunoSEQ multiplex PCR reads with MiXCR, one row per CDR3 protein. The sample carries tens of thousands of distinct CDR3 sequences, 93% recorded once. Sequenced: CD4+ T cells from PBMCs. The receptors were gathered from a human donor with Susac syndrome.

This chain uses TRBV7-2 with TRBJ2-6; perhaps TRBD1 as D (6 bases). Trimming shortened V by 0 bases and J by 4 bases, and 13 bases separated the two germline ends. The germline V gene has CDR1 SGHTA and CDR2 FQGNSA. The CDR3 runs to 17 residues. The CDR3 loop is CASSLASTGTGANVLTF. The CDR3 DNA reads as TGTGCCAGCAGCTTAGCGTCAACAGGGACCGGGGCCAACGTCCTGACTTTC.

The chain links TRBV20-1 to TRBJ2-3; D uncertain. Trimming left V 5 bases short and J 2 bases short, with 11 bases between. The CDR3 runs to 13 residues. Germline CDR1 DFQATT, CDR2 SNEGSKA (reference sequence). DNA of the CDR3: TGCAGTGCTGATGCCCGAGACACAGATACGCAGTATTTT. Its protein is CSADARDTDTQYF.

The J gene is TRBJ2-1, the V gene TRBV6-2 or TRBV6-3; 9 bases are shared with TRBD2. Looked up from germline, CDR1 is MNHEY and CDR2 is SVGEGT. V shed 7 bases, J shed 10 bases, and the junction held 8 bases outside the gene matches. This CDR3 is built from 13 residues. For the CDR3, the DNA is TGTGCCAGCAAGAAAGCGGGGGGCTTGGAGCAGTTCTTC. Protein sequence: CASKKAGGLEQFF.

The rearrangement links TRBV6-2 or TRBV6-3 to TRBJ1-2; no clear D. The V gene lost 2 bases and the J gene lost 7 bases, with 8 bases spanning the gap. Germline CDR1 reads MNHEY; CDR2 reads SVGEGT. This CDR3 has 12 amino acids. The chain's CDR3 is CASSYPDRGYTF. CDR3 bases: TGTGCCAGCAGTTACCCAGACCGTGGCTACACCTTC.

This chain links TRBV19 with TRBJ2-1, with 11 bases aligning to TRBD2. The CDR3 spans 16 residues. Per the germline V gene, CDR1 is LNHDA and CDR2 is SQIVND (reference sequence). V was clipped by 5 bases and J by 4 bases; unmatched bases: 7. CDR3 DNA: TGTGCCAGTAGTCCGCTAGCGGGGGGCCCTTACAATGAGCAGTTCTTC. This codes for CASSPLAGGPYNEQFF.

J is TRBJ2-6 and V is TRBV7-9; no clear D gene. Looked up from germline, CDR1 is SEHNR and CDR2 is FQNEAQ (reference sequence). CDR3 length: 15 amino acids. Trimming removed 5 bases from V and 1 base from J, with 9 bases in between. This CDR3 reads CASSPDNSGANVLTF. CDR3 DNA: TGTGCCAGCAGCCCAGACAATTCTGGGGCCAACGTCCTGACTTTC. Using reference TRBV7-9 and TRBJ2-6 for the parts outside the CDR3, the full variable domain is DTGVSQNPRHKITKRGQNVTFRCDPISEHNRLYWYRQTLGQGPEFLTYFQNEAQLEKSRLLSDRFSAERPKGSFSTLEIQRTEQGDSAMYLCASSPDNSGANVLTFGAGSRLTVL.

The genes are TRBV20-1 and TRBJ2-1; D is unclear. Trimming cost V 4 bases and J 4 bases, with 11 bases left between them. The CDR3 spans 13 residues. CDR1 is DFQATT, CDR2 SNEGSKA, per germline (reference sequence). DNA of the CDR3: TGCAGTGCTAAGTCGGGTCCATACAATGAGCAGTTCTTC. Translation gives CSAKSGPYNEQFF.

This clonotype appeared a single time. This chain uses TRBV6-6 with TRBJ1-2; tentative D call: TRBD1 (6 bases). CDR1 is MNHNY and CDR2 is SVGAGI in the germline V gene (reference sequence). This CDR3 spans 15 amino acids. V was shortened by 6 bases and J by 2 bases, with 16 bases between the two germline ends. The CDR3, as DNA: TGTGCCAGCAGACGAAACAGGGAATTGAACTATGGCTACACCTTC. Translating it yields CASRRNRELNYGYTF.

The chain has TRBV7-6 and TRBJ2-7; either TRBD1 or TRBD2 may fit D (5 bases each). CDR1 and CDR2 (germline): SGHVS, FNYEAQ. The CDR3 consists of 14 residues. The V end was cut by 5 bases, the J end by 6 bases, with 17 bases between. CDR3 in DNA: TGTGCCAGCAGCGCCCGGGACGGAGCTTCCGAGCAGTACTTC. Amino acid sequence: CASSARDGASEQYF.

V is TRBV27 and J is TRBJ2-5, with 10 bases matching TRBD2. The CDR3 is 14 amino acids. J was trimmed by 5 bases and V by 4 bases; bases with no gene match: 4. Germline CDR1 and CDR2: MNHEY and SMNVEV (reference sequence). The CDR3 DNA follows: TGTGCCAGCAGTTCTAGCGGGGGTGGTGAGACCCAGTACTTC. Translated, it gives CASSSSGGGETQYF.

Notes on this clonotype: Its ends do not fully match the called genes, so a read error is possible. V usage is TRBV7-7 and J usage is TRBJ2-6; D might be TRBD1 (6 bases). CDR1 SSHAT and CDR2 FNYEAQ come from the germline V gene (reference sequence). This CDR3 spans 18 amino acids. Here the CDR3 DNA reads TGTGCTAGCAGCCCCAAAGGACAGTCACCCTCTGGGGCCAACGTCCTGACTTTC. It translates to CASSPKGQSPSGANVLTF.

Only one count was recorded for this clonotype. The rearrangement links TRBV12-3 or TRBV12-4 to TRBJ2-1; 9 bases map to TRBD1. The CDR3 is 14 amino acids. Trimming removed 5 bases from V and 6 bases from J; junction bases left unmatched: 5. CDR3 in DNA: TGTGCCAGCAGTGCCCACAGGGGGCTCAATGAGCAGTTCTTC. It translates to CASSAHRGLNEQFF.

The chain couples TRBV25-1 to TRBJ2-3; weak D call: TRBD2 (6 bases). The CDR3 totals 15 residues. V lost 6 bases to trimming and J lost 1 base, with 14 bases between them. Germline values: CDR1 MGHDK, CDR2 SYGVNS. CDR3 in amino acids: CASSPRGLGTDTQYF. CDR3 DNA sequence: TGTGCCAGCAGCCCACGGGGACTGGGCACAGATACGCAGTATTTT.

Note on this clonotype: Lacking the conserved final phenylalanine or tryptophan, this CDR3 likely reflects a read error. The rearrangement joins TRBV27 to TRBJ1-1; TRBD1 agrees at 8 bases. The CDR3 length is 15 residues. Germline assignment: CDR1 MNHEY and CDR2 SMNVEV (reference sequence). After removal of 7 bases from V and 5 bases from J, the junction contained 12 bases not matched to a gene. DNA of the CDR3: TGTGCCAGCACCGAGAACAGGGGGTTGGGGACTGAAGCTTTCCTT. Translating gives CASTENRGLGTEAFL.

This clonotype was seen just once. The CDR3 DNA reads as TGTGCCTGGAGTAGTATGGCAGAAGCTTTCTTT. This codes for CAWSSMAEAFF. The chain has TRBV30 and TRBJ1-1, with D hard to call. V dropped 2 bases and J dropped 8 bases, with 9 bases sitting between them. In germline, CDR1 is GTSNPN, CDR2 SVGIG (reference sequence). This CDR3 has 11 residues.

A note on this clonotype: The junction departs from the called germline gene at one end, perhaps through a read error. The chain has TRBV7-7 and TRBJ2-5; possibly TRBD1 for D (6 bases). The CDR3 contains 13 residues. CDR1 and CDR2 from the germline V gene are SSHAT and FNYEAQ (reference sequence). CDR3 loop: CASSLGQGKTQYF. As DNA, the CDR3 is TGTGCTAGCAGCTTAGGGCAGGGGAAGACCCAGTACTTC.

The gene calls are TRBV6-2 or TRBV6-3 and TRBJ2-1; 7 bases line up with TRBD1. V gave up 2 bases and J gave up 2 bases; unmatched junction bases: 3. The CDR3 runs to 15 residues. Germline CDR1 reads MNHEY; CDR2 reads SVGEGT. CDR3 coding DNA: TGTGCCAGCAGTTACGAGACAGGGACCTACAATGAGCAGTTCTTC. Protein sequence: CASSYETGTYNEQFF.

The chain links TRBV3-1 to TRBJ2-7; D not resolved. Germline V lookup: CDR1 LGHDT, CDR2 YNNKEL (reference sequence). V lost 0 bases and J lost 10, with 16 bases in between. The CDR3 totals 14 residues. The CDR3 DNA reads as TGTGCCAGCAGCCAAGATCCGAGTCGGCCAGCTCAGTACTTC. It encodes CASSQDPSRPAQYF.

The chain employs TRBV20-1 and TRBJ1-6; D call uncertain. Trimming removed 3 bases from V and 8 bases from J, with 14 bases in between. The CDR3 length is 14 residues. Germline V CDR1 and CDR2: DFQATT, SNEGSKA (reference sequence). The CDR3 sequence is CSASTLFDDSPLHF. For the CDR3, the DNA is TGCAGTGCTAGTACCCTCTTTGACGATTCACCCCTCCACTTT.

V gene TRBV12-3 or TRBV12-4 combines with J gene TRBJ2-7; the D gene is possibly TRBD1 (6 bases). CDR3 size: 14 residues. V lost 5 bases, J lost 5 bases, and 16 bases lay in between. The CDR3 here is CASSPGHANDEQYF. The CDR3 region has the DNA TGTGCCAGCAGTCCGGGACACGCTAACGACGAGCAGTACTTC.

This chain joins TRBV7-2 and TRBJ2-5; D possibly corresponds to TRBD1 (5 bases). CDR1 SGHTA and CDR2 FQGNSA come from the germline V gene. Trimming cost V 1 base and J 5 bases, with 14 bases left between them. This CDR3 is built from 15 residues. The CDR3 loop reads CASSLDQGAVETQYF. Written as DNA, the CDR3 is TGTGCCAGCAGCTTAGATCAAGGGGCTGTGGAGACCCAGTACTTC. Supplemented by reference TRBV7-2 and TRBJ2-5, the full variable domain reads GAGVSQSPSNKVTEKGKDVELRCDPISGHTALYWYRQSLGQGLEFLIYFQGNSAPDKSGLPSDRFSAERTGGSVSTLTIQRTQQEDSAVYLCASSLDQGAVETQYFGPGTRLLVL.

This chain uses TRBV7-9 with TRBJ2-7; 8 nucleotides match TRBD2. This CDR3 has 15 residues. Germline V lookup: CDR1 SEHNR, CDR2 FQNEAQ (reference sequence). Losses at the gene ends were 5 bases for V and 2 bases for J; bases not matched to a gene: 8. CDR3: CASSPRRGATYEQYF. In DNA, the CDR3 is TGTGCCAGCAGCCCACGGCGGGGGGCGACCTACGAGCAGTACTTC.

Written as DNA, the CDR3 is TGTGCCAGCAGCTTAGGGACTACCCTCAATCAGCCCCAGCATTTT. Translation: CASSLGTTLNQPQHF. The chain has TRBV5-4 and TRBJ1-5; a possible D gene is TRBD1 (5 bases). CDR1 SGHNT and CDR2 YYREEE come from the germline V gene (reference sequence). V lost 2 bases to trimming and J lost 3 bases, with 12 bases between them. The CDR3 contains 15 residues.

The V gene is TRBV7-2, the J gene TRBJ2-3; 12 bases fit TRBD2. The CDR3 covers 19 residues. Per germline, CDR1 SGHTA and CDR2 FQGNSA. Trimming cost V 4 bases and J 2 bases; bases outside gene matches: 13. CDR3 loop: CASSSDGGASGGATDTQYF. CDR3 DNA sequence: TGTGCCAGCAGCTCCGACGGTGGGGCTAGCGGGGGGGCCACAGATACGCAGTATTTT. The full variable domain, with the rest looked up from reference TRBV7-2 and TRBJ2-3, is GAGVSQSPSNKVTEKGKDVELRCDPISGHTALYWYRQSLGQGLEFLIYFQGNSAPDKSGLPSDRFSAERTGGSVSTLTIQRTQQEDSAVYLCASSSDGGASGGATDTQYFGPGTRLTVL.

The genes are TRBV6-1 and TRBJ1-1; perhaps TRBD1 as D (5 bases). Trimming pared 2 bases from V and 5 bases from J, leaving 12 bases between. The germline CDR1 and CDR2 sequences are MNHNS and SASEGT. The CDR3 extends over 14 amino acids. In nucleotides, the CDR3 is TGTGCCAGCAGTGAAACTATAGGGGAGACTGAAGCTTTCTTT. It encodes CASSETIGETEAFF.

V gene TRBV12-3 or TRBV12-4 combines with J gene TRBJ1-1; 10 positions match TRBD1. The junction had 7 bases not matched to a gene; V was cut back by 4 bases and J by 2 bases. This CDR3 is built from 16 residues. The CDR3, as DNA: TGTGCCAGCAGTTACGGGGACAGGGGAGCTAACACTGAAGCTTTCTTT. Its translation: CASSYGDRGANTEAFF.

This chain connects TRBV20-1 to TRBJ2-3; D remains unclear. This CDR3 is built from 11 residues. V was pared by 4 bases and J by 5 bases, with 7 bases between. Germline V CDR1 and CDR2: DFQATT, SNEGSKA (reference sequence). CDR3 in amino acids: CSATRRDTQYF. As DNA, the CDR3 is TGCAGTGCTACGAGACGAGATACGCAGTATTTT.

This clonotype appeared once. The chain couples TRBV28 to TRBJ2-2; the D gene could be TRBD1 or TRBD2 (5 bases each). Trimming took off 7 bases at V and 2 bases at J, with 20 bases between the two ends. The germline gives CDR1 MDHEN, CDR2 SYDVKM. The length of the CDR3 is 17 residues. The CDR3 loop is CASNLAWGNTNTGELFF. In nucleotides, the CDR3 is TGTGCCAGCAATCTTGCCTGGGGGAATACCAACACCGGGGAGCTGTTTTTT.

V and J are TRBV28 and TRBJ1-2; no clear D gene. Per germline, CDR1 MDHEN and CDR2 SYDVKM. The CDR3 sequence is 14 residues long. V lost 7 bases and J 3 bases, leaving 15 bases between the germline ends. The CDR3: CASTPYQDHYGYTF. The DNA for the CDR3 is TGTGCCAGCACCCCCTATCAGGACCACTATGGCTACACCTTC.

V is TRBV18 and J is TRBJ1-2; tentative D call: TRBD1 (5 bases). V lost 3 bases, J lost 4 bases, and 9 bases lay in between. The CDR3 is made up of 13 amino acids. Looked up from germline, CDR1 is KGHSH and CDR2 is LQKENI. This CDR3 reads CASSPGTVYGYTF. The CDR3 region has the DNA TGTGCCAGCTCACCTGGGACGGTCTATGGCTACACCTTC.

V is TRBV11-2 and J is TRBJ2-1; no clear D. V was pared by 4 bases and J by 8 bases, with 15 bases between. The CDR3 length is 14 residues. Germline V gene sequence: CDR1 SGHAT, CDR2 FQNNGV. CDR3 DNA sequence: TGTGCCAGCAGCTGGAACCCATTGTCGGATGAGCAGTTCTTC. This sequence encodes CASSWNPLSDEQFF.

CDR3 bases: TGTGCCAGCAGTTATGCGGGGACCTATGGCTACACCTTC. Protein: CASSYAGTYGYTF. The rearrangement joins TRBV12-3 or TRBV12-4 to TRBJ1-2; D possibly corresponds to TRBD1 (5 bases). The CDR3 is 13 residues long. Trimming removed 4 bases from V and 4 bases from J, with 10 bases in between.